The clone carrying this T cell receptor beta chain was counted a few times. Study processing details: Quantification of nucleated cells was approximated via reference gene primer amplification. Clones were read by immunoSEQ multiplex PCR, and TCRdb kept only the in-frame ones, dropping some. Clonal size and the V and J genes are those of that table, whereas D and trimming came from the DNA. Of around 85,000 clones in the sample, approximately 88% were seen once. There are 16 residues in the CDR3. Looked up from germline, CDR1 is SGHAT and CDR2 is FQNNGV. The V gene end was trimmed by 6 bases and the J gene end by 5 bases; junction bases not matched to a gene: 15. This sample was taken from a study of blood T cell repertoires in COVID-19. Background on the study: Material from acute and convalescent COVID-19 was sourced from the United States, Italy and Spain.

The rearrangement links TRBV11-2 to TRBJ2-5; 7 nucleotides agree with TRBD1. The sequenced sample was peripheral blood. This sequence was found in a man in his sixties with acute or convalescent COVID-19. The CDR3 loop is CASSPRGQPLVETQYF. The CDR3 DNA sequence: TGTGCCAGCAGTCCTAGGGGGCAGCCCTTGGTGGAGACCCAGTACTTC.